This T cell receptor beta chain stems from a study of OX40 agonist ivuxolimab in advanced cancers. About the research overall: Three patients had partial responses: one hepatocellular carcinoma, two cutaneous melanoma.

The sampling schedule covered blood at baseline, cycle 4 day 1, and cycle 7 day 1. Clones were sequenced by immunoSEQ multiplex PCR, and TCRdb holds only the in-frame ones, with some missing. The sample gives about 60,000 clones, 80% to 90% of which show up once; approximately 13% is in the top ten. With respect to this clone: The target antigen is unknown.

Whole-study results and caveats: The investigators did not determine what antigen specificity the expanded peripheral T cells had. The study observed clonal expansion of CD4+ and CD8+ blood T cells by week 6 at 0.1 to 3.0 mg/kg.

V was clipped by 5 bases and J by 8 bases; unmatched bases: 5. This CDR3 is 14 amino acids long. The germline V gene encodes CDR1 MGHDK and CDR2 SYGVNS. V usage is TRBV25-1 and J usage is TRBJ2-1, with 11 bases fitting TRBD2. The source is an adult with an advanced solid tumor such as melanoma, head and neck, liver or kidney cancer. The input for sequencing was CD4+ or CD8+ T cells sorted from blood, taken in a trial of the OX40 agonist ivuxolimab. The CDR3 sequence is CASSRVAGGYEQFF. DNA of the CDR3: TGTGCCAGCAGTAGGGTAGCGGGAGGGTATGAGCAGTTCTTC.